Listed below are T cell receptor beta chains from one sample, sequenced in a study of identifying expanded T cells in peripheral blood. Profiled with immunoSEQ multiplex PCR; TCRdb holds only in-frame clones, not every one. Among 70,000 to 95,000 clones listed, about 88% were seen once. Sequenced input: blood. Receptors originate from a person aged 18 to 75 in good health. CDR3s include the opening cysteine and the closing phenylalanine or tryptophan. A D gene is named only where the DNA matches it firmly.

cdr3_aa d_call cdr3_length v_call
CASSYNAGNTIYF NA 13 TRBV27
CASSVNTDLYYYEQYF NA 16 TRBV6-4
CASSSGVYEQYF NA 12 TRBV18
CASSLKVGSGRGEQYF TRBD2 16 TRBV7-3
CASSSDAASTDTQYF NA 15 TRBV7-6
CASSQEKDPYTDTQYF NA 16 TRBV4-2
CASSHAPFLGVEQYF NA 15 TRBV4-1
CASSLTGTQEDEQFF NA 15 TRBV6-4
CASSFTGAATEAFF TRBD1 14 TRBV9
CASSQDPAGGSYEQYF TRBD2 16 TRBV5-8
CASSLDGTGELFF NA 13 TRBV5-1
CASSFSGQGYGYTF TRBD1 14 TRBV27
CASANGVNEQYF NA 12 TRBV5-6
CASSQASGGRTEAFF TRBD1 15 TRBV4-3
CASSEFSSPGELFF NA 14 TRBV25-1
CATSRDPKGSGVDEQFF NA 17 TRBV15
CASSQTSVAYNEQFF TRBD2 15 TRBV11-2
CASSPDRDRETQYF TRBD1 14 TRBV27
CASSYSTGGIAEAFF TRBD1 15 TRBV6-5
CASSLGRVGEQYF NA 13 TRBV7-3
CSATGDTQYF NA 10 TRBV20-1
CATSYRADNQPQHF NA 14 TRBV15
CASSSGQGAAYEQYF TRBD1 15 TRBV6-1
CASSPSGANTEAFF NA 14 TRBV6-4
CASTKGQGPYNEQFF TRBD1 15 TRBV2
CASSVTGTAYNEQFF TRBD1 15 TRBV7-9
CASTSTDTQYF NA 11 TRBV28
CASSLATNYGYTF NA 13 TRBV5-4
CASSVRGSTLTGELFF NA 16 TRBV9
CASSEAGQINQPQHF NA 15 TRBV6-1
CASSHGGSGTYEQYF NA 15 TRBV4-2
CASSPTRAGANVLTF NA 15 TRBV4-2
CASSLETYEPGNTIYF NA 16 TRBV5-1
CAISGQSSGNTIYF NA 14 TRBV10-3
CASSPGLARTDTQYF TRBD2 15 TRBV6-4
CASSQAAEPYEQYF NA 14 TRBV4-1
CAWSDGPSGANVLTF NA 15 TRBV30
CASSLARSIYNEQFF NA 15 TRBV11-2
CASSLGPNQPQHF NA 13 TRBV27
CASSLNRYPYEQYF NA 14 TRBV28
CAWSTGTGVNSPLHF TRBD1 15 TRBV30
CASSLGERPYNEQFF NA 15 TRBV11-3
CASRQDPNVLTF NA 12 TRBV2
CASSSWAGDAYEQYF NA 15 TRBV11-2
CASSYEGGSRGYTF NA 14 TRBV6-5
CASTPTLAGAAIVNEQFF TRBD2 18 TRBV19
CASSLSQQGRETQYF NA 15 TRBV11-2
CASSMGRHYEQYF NA 13 TRBV19
CATGIRGGGLEQYF NA 14 TRBV10-3
CAWSWTGGSYEQYF TRBD1 14 TRBV30
CASSLGTGVYTGELFF TRBD1 16 TRBV7-3
CASSAGTGRYEQFF TRBD1 14 TRBV27
CASSLDDPGQGLYEQYF TRBD1 17 TRBV11-1
CASNRGGNSYEQYF TRBD2 14 TRBV19
CASSLGSLIYEQYF NA 14 TRBV5-8
CASRATGTGELFF NA 13 TRBV6-5
CASSLKDRRSYTF TRBD1 13 TRBV27
CASSNLGETQYF NA 12 TRBV28
CASSYSSPGGGRAFF TRBD1 15 TRBV6-5